This T cell receptor (beta chain) was obtained from a study of T cell changes during pregnancy in multiple sclerosis (dated by TCRdb to the late 2010s). In terms of the full investigation: In women with multiple sclerosis, the researchers looked at how the T cell repertoire shifted as pregnancy progressed.

This clone was detected a few times. It has no known antigen specificity. Per-nucleotide qualities are absent, and no much larger clonotype sits a single base away. Libraries were made using the immunoSEQ multiplex PCR assay. TCRdb stores this immuneACCESS table with in-frame sequences only. Part of the clones is absent; in the studies checked, under half of the shortfall reflects unresolved V genes, and no reason is known for the rest. Across this sample there are just over 30,000 clones, with about 89% seen only once. 5.5% to 7% of the sample lies in the top ten. A distance of 9 bases separates the germline ends of V and J, which lose 4 bases and 8 bases respectively. Via the germline V gene, CDR1 is SGHRS and CDR2 YFSETQ. From its cysteine to its phenylalanine, the CDR3 spans 11 amino acids. Just the 33-base CDR3 DNA is kept, in frame starting at base 1.

This material consisted of CD8+ T cells from peripheral blood mononuclear cells, taken in the second trimester of pregnancy. The chain is encoded by TRBV5-1 joined to TRBJ1-1; the D gene cannot be named for sure. The clonotype originates from a female donor with multiple sclerosis, enrolled in a pregnancy study. For the CDR3, the sequence is CASSVGGEAFF. The base sequence is TGCGCCAGCAGCGTAGGAGGAGAAGCTTTCTTT.